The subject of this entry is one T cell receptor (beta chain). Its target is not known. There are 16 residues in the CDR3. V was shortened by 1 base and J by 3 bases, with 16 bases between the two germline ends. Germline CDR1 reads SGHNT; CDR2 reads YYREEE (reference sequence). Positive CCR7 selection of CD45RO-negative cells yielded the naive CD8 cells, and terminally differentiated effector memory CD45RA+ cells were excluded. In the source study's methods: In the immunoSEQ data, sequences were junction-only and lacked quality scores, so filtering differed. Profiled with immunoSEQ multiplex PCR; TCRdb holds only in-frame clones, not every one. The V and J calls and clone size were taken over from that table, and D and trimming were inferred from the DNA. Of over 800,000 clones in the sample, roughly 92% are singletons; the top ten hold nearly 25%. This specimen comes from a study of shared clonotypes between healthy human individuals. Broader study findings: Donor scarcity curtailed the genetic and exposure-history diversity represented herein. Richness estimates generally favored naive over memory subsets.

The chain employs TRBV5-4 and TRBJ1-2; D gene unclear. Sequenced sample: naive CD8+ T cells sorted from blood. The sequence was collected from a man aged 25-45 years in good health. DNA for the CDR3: TGTGCCAGCAGCTTGTTTGGTGATACCCTATACTATGGCTACACCTTC. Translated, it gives CASSLFGDTLYYGYTF.